This T cell receptor beta chain was obtained from a study of control samples from healthy donors and cancer patients (dated by TCRdb to 2018 to 2021). As regards this clone: Its antigen specificity is not known. Within one base of it there is no much larger clone, and no base qualities were kept.

Receptors were amplified or captured by the immunoSEQ multiplex PCR assay. What TCRdb holds here is the immuneACCESS table cut down to in-frame rearrangements. Part of the clones is not present; checked against another copy, under half of the missing clones reflect an unresolved V gene, and the others are unexplained. The sample records approximately 170,000 clones, more than 80% of which are singletons. About 1.4% of the sample rests with the top ten. What was sequenced was blood. The origin of this receptor is a man between 25 and 39 years old in good health.

CDR3 protein: CASSFGSGNTIYF. Read as DNA, the sequence is TGTGCCAGCAGTTTCGGATCTGGAAACACCATATATTTT. The sequence is built from TRBV12-3 or TRBV12-4 and TRBJ1-3, with no confidently assigned D gene. Trimming takes 3 bases from V and 1 base from J, and the germline ends sit 4 bases apart. CDR3 length: 13 amino acids, cysteine to phenylalanine. The read is trimmed to its CDR3 DNA, 39 bases read in frame from base 1.